The T cell receptor (beta chain) under discussion was sequenced for a study of post-analysis software for immune sequencing data. Study information: Several disease courses (relapsing-remitting, secondary progressive and progressive-relapsing) of multiple sclerosis were included.

Findings and limits, study-wide: With TRBV5-6, TRBV5-1 and TRBV20-1 included, 4 to 6 TRBV segments were more frequent in patients than in controls. Normalized Chao1 diversity was significantly reduced in patients versus controls. When the samples were clustered directly with F measure, those that had been prepared in the same batch showed strong co-clustering.

TCR beta libraries were prepared from cDNA with unique molecular identifiers. MiXCR was run by TCRdb on the PCR reads, yielding one entry per CDR3 protein. The sample has fewer than 850,000 distinct CDR3 sequences, just under 30% seen once. A remark on this clonotype: Its antigen is unidentified.

This CDR3 region has 12 residues. Germline V CDR1 and CDR2: SQVTM, ANQGSEA. V lost 4 bases to trimming and J lost 5 bases, with 9 bases between them. This chain uses TRBV29-1 with TRBJ2-1; D uncertain. The receptor was isolated from a girl aged 5-17 years with multiple sclerosis. The specimen was blood. CDR3 in amino acids: CSVGLLHNEQFF. The CDR3, as DNA: TGCAGCGTTGGACTGCTACACAATGAGCAGTTCTTC.